This TCR beta chain was recorded in a study of cytomegalovirus exposure and HLA in healthy donors. The PCR employed 60 Vbeta primers together with 13 Jbeta primers. Produced via immunoSEQ multiplex PCR; TCRdb's table is partial and in-frame only. The table has about 140,000 clones, about 61% seen once. This CDR3 has 14 amino acids. V shed 5 bases and J shed 0 bases, with 11 bases lying between them. Germline V gene sequence: CDR1 SGHTS, CDR2 YDEGEE. The chain couples TRBV5-8 to TRBJ1-1, with D perhaps TRBD1 (5 bases). This sequence was found in a male donor in good health and CMV-seronegative. Sequenced: PBMCs. Written as DNA, the CDR3 is TGTGCCAGCAGACGGGGACTGTTGAACACTGAAGCTTTCTTT. Residues: CASRRGLLNTEAFF.